The rows below give T cell receptor beta chains drawn from one sample of a study of OX40 agonist ivuxolimab in advanced cancers. TCRdb keeps only in-frame clones here, not all; method: immunoSEQ multiplex PCR. The sample carries 65,000 to 95,000 clones, roughly 84% recorded once. The input for sequencing was CD4+ or CD8+ T cells sorted from blood, taken in a trial of the OX40 agonist ivuxolimab. All receptors come from an adult with an advanced solid tumor such as melanoma, head and neck, liver or kidney cancer. CDR3s include the opening cysteine and the closing phenylalanine or tryptophan. A D gene is named only where the DNA matches it firmly. Where a row states a size, it is once, few, many or the class of an expanded clone; other rows omit it.

d_gene,len,j_gene,abundance,v_gene,CDR3aa,CDR3nt
.,12,TRBJ1-5,.,TRBV28,CASTGLGQPQHF,TGTGCCAGCACGGGCTTGGGACAGCCCCAGCATTTT
.,15,TRBJ2-1,.,TRBV19,CASSIAGFGYNEQFF,TGTGCCAGTAGTATAGCCGGGTTCGGCTACAATGAGCAGTTCTTC
.,14,TRBJ2-3,.,TRBV19,CASSKGVSTDTQYF,TGTGCCAGTAGTAAGGGAGTATCTACAGATACGCAGTATTTT
TRBD1,13,TRBJ1-5,few,TRBV28,CASRQTDRQPQHF,TGTGCCAGCAGACAGACGGACAGGCAGCCCCAGCATTTT
TRBD1,15,TRBJ1-4,.,TRBV28,CASSSTTGADEKLFF,TGTGCCAGCAGTTCCACTACAGGGGCAGATGAAAAACTGTTTTTT
.,13,TRBJ2-3,.,TRBV19,CATRDSSTDTQYF,TGTGCCACTAGAGACAGTTCCACAGATACGCAGTATTTT
.,14,TRBJ1-1,.,TRBV5-1,CASSLERMNTEAFF,TGCGCCAGCAGCTTGGAAAGAATGAACACTGAAGCTTTCTTT
TRBD1,15,TRBJ2-7,.,TRBV5-6,CASSSYGTGGAPEYF,TGTGCCAGCAGCTCCTACGGGACAGGGGGCGCCCCCGAGTACTTC
TRBD1,15,TRBJ1-2,.,TRBV5-6,CASSLSTGVNYGYTF,TGTGCCAGCAGCTTGAGTACAGGGGTAAACTATGGCTACACCTTC
TRBD1,16,TRBJ1-4,.,TRBV4-1,CASSQDGTGGGEKLFF,TGCGCCAGCAGCCAAGATGGCACAGGGGGGGGTGAAAAACTGTTTTTT
.,13,TRBJ2-2,.,TRBV10-3,CAIRLAVTGELFF,TGTGCCATCAGACTAGCTGTCACCGGGGAGCTGTTTTTT
.,15,TRBJ2-7,few,TRBV4-3,CASSQDRGTLSEQYF,TGCGCCAGCAGCCAAGATAGGGGGACCTTGAGCGAGCAGTACTTC
.,17,TRBJ2-3,once,TRBV11-3,CASSLDLAEAGADTQYF,TGTGCCAGCAGCTTAGATCTAGCCGAGGCAGGTGCGGATACGCAGTATTTT
.,14,TRBJ2-5,.,TRBV28,CATSQGGTQETQYF,TGTGCCACCAGCCAGGGGGGAACCCAAGAGACCCAGTACTTC
TRBD2,14,TRBJ2-5,.,TRBV2,CASRTSGSFETQYF,TGTGCCAGCAGAACTAGCGGGAGTTTTGAGACCCAGTACTTC
.,15,TRBJ1-5,.,TRBV27,CASRKQPYPDQPQHF,TGTGCCAGCAGGAAGCAGCCCTACCCAGATCAGCCCCAGCATTTT
.,17,TRBJ2-2,.,TRBV7-6,CASSLRGGYANTGELFF,TGTGCCAGCAGCTTGAGGGGCGGCTATGCGAACACCGGGGAGCTGTTTTTT
TRBD1,18,TRBJ1-5,.,TRBV30,CAWNSKGQGGSMGQPQHF,TGTGCCTGGAATTCCAAGGGACAGGGGGGGAGTATGGGTCAGCCCCAGCATTTT
.,15,TRBJ1-5,few,TRBV27,CATLPRAGINQPQHF,TGTGCCACCCTTCCTCGGGCAGGCATAAATCAGCCCCAGCATTTT
TRBD2,14,TRBJ2-2,once,TRBV5-4,CASRSLAGTGELFF,TGTGCCAGCAGGTCACTAGCGGGAACAGGGGAGCTGTTTTTT
TRBD2,17,TRBJ2-3,.,TRBV28,CASSLGSGLASTDTQYF,TGTGCCAGCAGTTTAGGTAGTGGACTAGCGAGCACAGATACGCAGTATTTT
TRBD1,15,TRBJ2-3,.,TRBV7-8,CASSPRTGDTDTQYF,TGTGCCAGCAGCCCTCGGACAGGGGACACAGATACGCAGTATTTT